This paragraph covers one TCR beta chain sequence. The table came from immunoSEQ multiplex PCR; TCRdb's copy has only in-frame clones and leaves some out. There are a few hundred thousand clones in the sample; approximately 86% occur only once, and approximately 7.2% lies in the top ten. The sample originates from a study of blood T cell repertoires in COVID-19. Looking at the study overall: From T cells, B-cell-depleted T cells, or PBMCs came the material, which was cDNA or gDNA.

Germline V gives CDR1 LGHDT, CDR2 YNNKEL (reference sequence). The CDR3 spans 15 residues. The ends lost 5 bases at V and 7 bases at J; junction bases unmatched: 14. The rearrangement links TRBV3-1 (or the pseudogene TRBV3-2) to TRBJ2-7; 7 bases are a match to TRBD2. The sequencing sample was made of peripheral blood. The receptor comes from a woman aged 70-85 years with active or convalescent COVID-19. The CDR3 bases are TGTGCCAGCAGCGCGGGGAGGGGCTCGCTGGGGGAGCAGTACTTC. This codes for CASSAGRGSLGEQYF.